This T cell receptor beta chain derives from a study of cytomegalovirus exposure and HLA in healthy donors. The repertoire was sequenced with immunoSEQ multiplex PCR; TCRdb's copy has only in-frame clones and lacks some. Among roughly 130,000 clones listed, 70% to 90% were seen once. The germline CDR1 and CDR2 sequences are LNHDA and SQIVND (reference sequence). The J segment lost 0 bases and the V segment lost 3 bases, leaving 5 bases of the junction unmatched. The CDR3 consists of 15 residues. Sequenced: PBMCs. The chain links TRBV19 to TRBJ2-7; 7 bases are shared with TRBD2. The sequence was collected from a young man in good health and CMV-seronegative. The DNA of the CDR3 is TGTGCCAGTAGTATGTGGGGAGGGAGCTCCTACGAGCAGTACTTC. Its translation: CASSMWGGSSYEQYF.